The 6 T cell receptor beta chains below all came from one sample that was sequenced in a study of T cell responses to AZD1222 COVID-19 vaccine. Repertoires were generated with immunoSEQ multiplex PCR, while TCRdb's copy carries only in-frame clones and drops some. The sample shows around 130,000 clones, 86% of them seen only once. This specimen consisted of peripheral blood, obtained 28 days after the second AZD1222 dose. The receptors come from an adult who received the AZD1222 COVID-19 vaccine.

The chain combines TRBV6-6 with TRBJ2-3, with D uncertain. Between the trimmed V and J ends, which lost 4 bases and 6 bases, there was a span of 8 bases. CDR3 length equals 12 residues. CDR1 and CDR2 (germline): MNHNY, SVGAGI (reference sequence). In DNA form, the CDR3 reads TGTGCCAGCAGTTCCACCACGGATACGCAGTATTTT. Translation: CASSSTTDTQYF.

The table lists this clone with a count of one. This chain connects TRBV5-5 to TRBJ2-7; D is possibly TRBD2 (6 bases). The CDR3 loop spans 13 amino acids. Looked up from germline, CDR1 is SGHKS and CDR2 is YYEKEE (reference sequence). Trimming shortened V by 0 bases and J by 11 bases, and 15 bases separated the two germline ends. The CDR3: CASSLGSWDWKYF. Written as DNA, the CDR3 is TGTGCCAGCAGCTTGGGGAGTTGGGACTGGAAGTACTTC.

The V call is TRBV19, the J call TRBJ1-2; 7 nucleotides line up with TRBD1. Trimming took 5 bases from V and 2 from J; bases not matched to a gene: 11. Per germline, CDR1 LNHDA and CDR2 SQIVND (reference sequence). The CDR3 runs 16 residues. Here the CDR3 DNA reads TGTGCCAGTAGTTCCACCCGACAGGGCGGGAACTATGGCTACACCTTC. This encodes CASSSTRQGGNYGYTF.

CDR3: CASTRDRKNTEAFF. The CDR3 coding sequence is TGTGCCAGCACCCGAGACAGGAAGAACACTGAAGCTTTCTTT. V gene TRBV9 combines with J gene TRBJ1-1; the D gene is possibly TRBD1 (6 bases). V lost 6 bases, J lost 1 base, and 13 bases lay in between. Germline V gene lookup returns CDR1 SGDLS and CDR2 YYNGEE. This CDR3 is built from 14 residues.

This chain joins TRBV5-1 and TRBJ1-1; possible D gene TRBD1, 5 bases. The ends were cut back, 0 bases at V and 1 base at J, with 10 bases in the middle. The CDR3 is 15 residues long. Germline CDR1 reads SGHRS; CDR2 reads YFSETQ. CDR3 DNA: TGCGCCAGCAGCTTGGGATATACAGGGAACACTGAAGCTTTCTTT. Translated, it gives CASSLGYTGNTEAFF. Looking up the rest from reference TRBV5-1 and TRBJ1-1 gives the full variable domain: KAGVTQTPRYLIKTRGQQVTLSCSPISGHRSVSWYQQTPGQGLQFLFEYFSETQRNKGNFPGRFSGRQFSNSRSEMNVSTLELGDSALYLCASSLGYTGNTEAFFGQGTRLTVV.

This clone was counted only a few times. This chain connects TRBV6-4 to TRBJ2-3; 8 positions match TRBD2. This CDR3 is built from 15 residues. J lost 1 base, V lost 0 bases, and 0 bases had no gene match. Germline V gene lookup returns CDR1 MRHNA and CDR2 SNTAGT. The CDR3 DNA sequence: TGTGCCAGCAGTGACTCGCGGGGGGGCACAGATACGCAGTATTTT. Amino acid sequence: CASSDSRGGTDTQYF.